A single sample is the source of the 10 T cell receptor beta chains below, sequenced in a study of metastatic and nonmetastatic thyroid tumors. The entire patient cohort was treatment-naive prior to thyroid surgery. TCRdb re-called the PCR reads via MiXCR. This sample has tens of thousands of clones; 20% to 25% occur once, and the top ten carry 39%. Input material: blood. These TCRs come from a female donor with papillary thyroid cancer or a benign thyroid nodule (not recorded which). Some clones in this sample may be carry-over from other donors' samples.

This clone has ten or more counts. The genes are TRBV29-1 and TRBJ1-2, with 11 nucleotides matching TRBD1. From germline, CDR1 is SQVTM and CDR2 ANQGSEA. Germline trimming cut 2 bases from V and 4 bases from J; bases unmatched to any gene: 6. The CDR3 is 15 amino acids. The CDR3 is CSVERTGGLGYGYTF. As DNA, the CDR3 is TGCAGCGTTGAAAGGACAGGGGGCTTAGGCTATGGCTACACCTTC.

The chain has TRBV20-1 and TRBJ2-2; maybe TRBD2 (5 bases). Looked up from germline, CDR1 is DFQATT and CDR2 is SNEGSKA (reference sequence). Trimming removed 3 bases from V and 4 bases from J, with 15 bases in between. The CDR3 runs 15 residues. The chain's CDR3 is CSASRGLAGTGELFF. The CDR3 nucleotides read TGCAGTGCTAGTCGAGGCTTGGCGGGCACCGGGGAGCTGTTTTTT.

This clone appeared many times. The genes are TRBV2 and TRBJ2-3; D perhaps matches TRBD2 (6 bases). From germline, CDR1 is SNHLY and CDR2 FYNNEI. The CDR3 contains 15 residues. V was clipped by 2 bases and J by 0 bases, with 9 bases between them. This chain's CDR3 is CASSELRGSTDTQYF. CDR3 in DNA: TGTGCCAGCAGTGAACTACGGGGGAGCACAGATACGCAGTATTTT. Full variable domain (remainder filled in from reference TRBV2 and TRBJ2-3): EPEVTQTPSHQVTQMGQEVILRCVPISNHLYFYWYRQILGQKVEFLVSFYNNEISEKSEIFDDQFSVERPDGSNFTLKIRSTKLEDSAMYFCASSELRGSTDTQYFGPGTRLTVL.

This clone was found many times. The chain is built from TRBV4-1 and TRBJ2-7; 10 positions match TRBD1. The CDR3 totals 15 residues. The germline V gene has CDR1 MGHRA and CDR2 YSYEKL. Losses at the gene ends were 2 bases for V and 3 bases for J; bases not matched to a gene: 4. In DNA form, the CDR3 reads TGCGCCAGCAGCCAACCCGGGGACAGGGGCTACGAGCAGTACTTC. Translating gives CASSQPGDRGYEQYF.

The V gene is TRBV7-9, the J gene TRBJ2-2; D is perhaps TRBD1 (5 bases). Germline V gene sequence: CDR1 SEHNR, CDR2 FQNEAQ (reference sequence). V lost 10 bases and J lost 3, with 12 bases in between. The CDR3 has 13 residues. The chain's CDR3 is CANKGRDTGELFF. CDR3 in DNA: TGTGCCAACAAAGGCAGGGACACCGGGGAGCTGTTTTTT. The full variable domain, rest sourced from reference TRBV7-9 and TRBJ2-2, is DTGVSQNPRHKITKRGQNVTFRCDPISEHNRLYWYRQTLGQGPEFLTYFQNEAQLEKSRLLSDRFSAERPKGSFSTLEIQRTEQGDSAMYLCANKGRDTGELFFGEGSRLTVL.

About this clone itself: Compared with germline, one end of the junction differs, possibly owing to a read error. The chain combines TRBV4-2 with TRBJ2-3, with D tentatively TRBD2 (6 bases). This CDR3 region has 15 residues. CDR1 is LGHNA, CDR2 YNFKEQ, per germline. The CDR3 region has the DNA TGTGCCAGCAGCCAAGATCCAACTAGCACAGATACGAAGAATTTT. Amino acid sequence: CASSQDPTSTDTKNF.

This clone was detected many times. V usage is TRBV19 and J usage is TRBJ1-1; 8 bases fit TRBD1. In germline, CDR1 is LNHDA, CDR2 SQIVND (reference sequence). The J segment lost 1 base and the V segment lost 10 bases, leaving 14 bases of the junction unmatched. CDR3 length equals 16 residues. The CDR3 coding sequence is TGTGCCACCCAGCGGACAGGGTGGGTCGGGAACACTGAAGCTTTCTTT. Translated, it gives CATQRTGWVGNTEAFF.

This clone was counted only a few times. The chain uses TRBV10-3 and TRBJ2-1, with a possible D match to TRBD1 (6 bases). The CDR3 consists of 14 residues. V shed 11 bases and J shed 0 bases, with 14 bases lying between them. The germline V gene has CDR1 ENHRY and CDR2 SYGVKD. Here the CDR3 reads CAAGQPNSYNEQFF. CDR3 in DNA: TGTGCCGCTGGACAGCCCAACTCCTACAATGAGCAGTTCTTC.

This clone was recorded a few times. Given the absence of the conserved phenylalanine or tryptophan at the CDR3 end, a read error is likely. This chain joins TRBV6-5 and TRBJ2-1; TRBD2 might be the D (5 bases). The CDR3 covers 13 residues. Germline V lookup: CDR1 MNHEY, CDR2 SVGAGI. The CDR3 sequence: CASTYSRRDEQFI. The CDR3 DNA reads TGTGCCAGCACTTACTCACGGCGGGATGAGCAGTTCATC.

This clone was seen only a few times. The chain joins TRBV28 to TRBJ2-6, with D perhaps matching TRBD1 or TRBD2 (5 bases each). Germline V CDR1 and CDR2: MDHEN, SYDVKM. CDR3 length equals 15 residues. Trimming took off 5 bases at V and 1 base at J, with 9 bases between the two ends. CDR3 amino acids: CASSGGLSGANVLTF. CDR3 DNA: TGTGCCAGCAGTGGGGGTTTATCTGGGGCCAACGTCCTGACTTTC.